Listed below are T cell receptor beta chains from one sample, sequenced in a study of PD-1 blockade in mismatch repair-deficient tumors. TCRdb's copy holds only in-frame clones and misses some; the assay was immunoSEQ multiplex PCR. Altogether around 17,000 clones are present, approximately 80% being singletons, with the ten largest covering about 1.5%. The material sequenced was PBMCs, taken less than 25 weeks after starting pembrolizumab. All receptors come from an adult with mismatch repair-deficient cancer. Each CDR3 is given with its conserved first and last residue. The order of the fields is V gene, D gene, clone size, J gene, CDR3 protein, CDR3 DNA. A D gene is named only where the DNA matches it firmly. Clone size is not always given. Where it is, it says once, few, many or a class for expanded clones.

TRBV28	TRBD1	.	TRBJ1-2	CASNSPGQGLYGYTF	TGTGCCAGCAATTCACCGGGACAGGGGCTCTATGGCTACACCTTC
TRBV7-7	TRBD2	.	TRBJ2-1	CASSSRTSGNNEQFF	TGTGCCAGCAGCTCTAGGACTAGCGGCAACAATGAGCAGTTCTTC
TRBV7-2	TRBD2	once	TRBJ2-1	CASSFQLAGNEQFF	TGTGCCAGCAGCTTTCAGCTAGCGGGGAATGAGCAGTTCTTC
TRBV27	.	.	TRBJ2-5	CASSSRRPESWETQYF	TGTGCCAGCAGTTCCCGGAGGCCAGAGAGTTGGGAGACCCAGTACTTC
TRBV5-1	.	few	TRBJ2-7	CASSLRLVRGSYEQYF	TGCGCCAGCAGCTTGAGACTAGTCCGAGGCTCCTACGAGCAGTACTTC
TRBV25-1	.	.	TRBJ2-2	CASSEHLVRTGELFF	TGTGCCAGCAGCGAACACCTAGTTCGTACCGGGGAGCTGTTTTTT
TRBV4-1	TRBD1	.	TRBJ1-2	CASSQEGTVYYGYTF	TGCGCCAGCAGCCAAGAAGGGACAGTCTACTATGGCTACACCTTC
TRBV6-1	TRBD1	.	TRBJ1-2	CASTRDRDYGYTF	TGTGCCAGCACACGGGACAGGGACTATGGCTACACCTTC
TRBV7-9	TRBD1	few	TRBJ1-2	CASSSTLTGGSYGYTF	TGTGCCAGCAGCTCTACCTTGACAGGGGGTTCCTATGGCTACACCTTC
TRBV5-1	.	.	TRBJ2-2	CASSLAAPTNTGELFF	TGCGCCAGCAGCTTGGCCGCGCCGACGAACACCGGGGAGCTGTTTTTT
TRBV9	TRBD2	.	TRBJ2-5	CASSVGASGSTETQYF	TGTGCCAGCAGCGTAGGGGCTAGCGGGAGCACTGAGACCCAGTACTTC
TRBV9	TRBD1	.	TRBJ1-2	CASSVPGTGNYGYTF	TGTGCCAGCAGCGTTCCCGGGACAGGAAACTATGGCTACACCTTC
TRBV7-9	.	.	TRBJ1-4	CASSLGFSNEKLFF	TGTGCCAGCAGCTTAGGATTCAGTAATGAAAAACTGTTTTTT
TRBV6-6	.	.	TRBJ1-6	CASSYWTAKDSPLHF	TGTGCCAGCAGTTACTGGACAGCCAAGGATTCACCCCTCCACTTT
TRBV5-1	TRBD2	.	TRBJ2-3	CASSLAGRVDTQYF	TGCGCCAGCAGCTTGGCCGGGAGGGTAGATACGCAGTATTTT
TRBV6-5	.	.	TRBJ1-5	CASSRSEGNQPQHF	TGTGCCAGCAGTAGGAGTGAGGGCAATCAGCCCCAGCATTTT
TRBV30	TRBD2	.	TRBJ2-7	CAWSVVSSGDPYEQYF	TGTGCCTGGAGTGTAGTGTCTAGCGGAGACCCCTACGAGCAGTACTTC
TRBV29-1	.	.	TRBJ2-5	CSVEADSGEQYF	TGCAGCGTTGAGGCCGATTCGGGAGAGCAGTACTTC
TRBV10-2	.	few	TRBJ2-7	CASTKGKGSYEQYF	TGCGCCAGCACCAAGGGGAAGGGGTCCTACGAGCAGTACTTC
TRBV2	.	few	TRBJ2-7	CASTPQAEQYF	TGTGCCAGCACCCCCCAGGCCGAGCAGTACTTC
TRBV18	.	.	TRBJ2-2	CASSPQGFGYTGELFF	TGTGCCAGCTCACCACAGGGGTTCGGGTACACCGGGGAGCTGTTTTTT
TRBV7-6	TRBD2	few	TRBJ2-7	CASSSGLAGNSYEQYF	TGTGCCAGCAGCTCGGGGCTAGCGGGAAACTCCTACGAGCAGTACTTC
TRBV28	.	few	TRBJ1-1	CASSLFRGRGQNTEAFF	TGTGCCAGCAGTTTATTCAGGGGCAGGGGCCAAAACACTGAAGCTTTCTTT
TRBV19	.	.	TRBJ2-5	CASSSTRREISETQYF	TGTGCCAGTAGTAGTACTAGACGGGAGATCTCCGAGACCCAGTACTTC
TRBV6-6	TRBD2	.	TRBJ2-7	CASTPGTSAYEQYF	TGTGCCAGCACTCCCGGGACTAGCGCGTACGAGCAGTACTTC
TRBV9	.	.	TRBJ2-1	CASSEGLSSYNEQFF	TGTGCCAGCAGCGAGGGACTCAGCTCCTACAATGAGCAGTTCTTC
TRBV18	.	.	TRBJ1-6	CASSPFGRDSPLHF	TGTGCCAGCTCACCATTTGGTAGAGATTCACCCCTCCACTTT
TRBV6-5	.	once	TRBJ1-5	CASSSGGGQPQHF	TGTGCCAGCAGTTCAGGCGGGGGGCAGCCCCAGCATTTT
TRBV9	TRBD2	.	TRBJ2-5	CASSVGLAGGQETQYF	TGTGCCAGCAGCGTAGGACTAGCGGGAGGGCAAGAGACCCAGTACTTC
TRBV7-8	.	.	TRBJ1-5	CASSLQGGQPQHF	TGTGCCAGCAGCTTGCAGGGAGGTCAGCCCCAGCATTTT
TRBV7-5	.	.	TRBJ1-4	CARSLADRYNEKLFF	TGTGCCAGAAGCTTAGCGGACAGGTATAATGAAAAACTGTTTTTT
TRBV6-5	.	.	TRBJ2-2	CASSDPEVGELFF	TGTGCCAGCAGTGACCCAGAGGTCGGGGAGCTGTTTTTT
TRBV7-2	.	.	TRBJ2-7	CASSFQGSSYEQYF	TGTGCCAGCAGCTTTCAAGGGAGCTCCTACGAGCAGTACTTC
TRBV18	.	few	TRBJ2-7	CASSPGQEQYF	TGTGCCAGCTCACCAGGACAGGAGCAGTACTTC
TRBV19	TRBD1	.	TRBJ1-4	CASSEQGASEKLFF	TGTGCCAGTAGTGAACAGGGGGCGAGTGAAAAACTGTTTTTT
TRBV15	.	.	TRBJ1-4	CATSRSAGPNEKLFF	TGTGCCACCAGCAGATCGGCAGGGCCTAATGAAAAACTGTTTTTT
TRBV11-3	.	.	TRBJ2-7	CASSAESKGVTYEQYF	TGTGCCAGCAGCGCGGAGTCGAAGGGGGTTACCTACGAGCAGTACTTC
TRBV7-9	.	.	TRBJ2-4	CASRSGGGRAAKNIQYF	TGTGCCAGCAGATCCGGAGGGGGGAGGGCCGCCAAAAACATTCAGTACTTC
TRBV18	.	.	TRBJ1-2	CASSPPSHDTLYSSYGYTF	TGTGCCAGCTCACCACCTTCCCATGACACCTTATATTCCAGCTATGGCTACACCTTC
TRBV5-1	.	.	TRBJ2-7	CASSLGSKYEQYF	TGCGCCAGCAGCTTGGGCAGTAAGTACGAGCAGTACTTC